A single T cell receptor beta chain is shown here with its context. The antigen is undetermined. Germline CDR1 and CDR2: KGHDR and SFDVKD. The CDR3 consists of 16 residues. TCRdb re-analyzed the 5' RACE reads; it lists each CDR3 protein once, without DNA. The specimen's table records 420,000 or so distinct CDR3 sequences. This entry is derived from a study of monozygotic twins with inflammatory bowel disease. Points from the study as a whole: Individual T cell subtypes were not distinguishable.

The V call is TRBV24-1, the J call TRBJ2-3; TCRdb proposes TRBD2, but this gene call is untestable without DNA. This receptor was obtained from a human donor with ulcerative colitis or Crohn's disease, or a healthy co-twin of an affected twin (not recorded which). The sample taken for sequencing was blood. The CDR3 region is CATSDHLAGGTDTQYF.